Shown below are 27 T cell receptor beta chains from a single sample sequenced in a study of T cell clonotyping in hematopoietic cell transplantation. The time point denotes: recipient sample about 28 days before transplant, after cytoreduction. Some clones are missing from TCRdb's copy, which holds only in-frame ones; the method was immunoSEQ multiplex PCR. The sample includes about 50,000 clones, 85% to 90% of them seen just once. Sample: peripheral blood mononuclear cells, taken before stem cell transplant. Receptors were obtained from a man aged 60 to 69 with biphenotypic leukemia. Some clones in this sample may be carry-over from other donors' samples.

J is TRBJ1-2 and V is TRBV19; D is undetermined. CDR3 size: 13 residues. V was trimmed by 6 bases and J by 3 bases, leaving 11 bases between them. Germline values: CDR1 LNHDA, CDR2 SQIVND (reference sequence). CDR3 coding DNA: TGTGCCAGTAGGGCCGCAGTGGACTATGGCTACACCTTC. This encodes CASRAAVDYGYTF.

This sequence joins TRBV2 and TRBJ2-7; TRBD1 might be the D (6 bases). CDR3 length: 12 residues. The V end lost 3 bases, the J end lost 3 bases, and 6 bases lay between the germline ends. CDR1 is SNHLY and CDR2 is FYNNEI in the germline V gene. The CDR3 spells CASSDRGYEQYF. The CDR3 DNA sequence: TGTGCCAGCAGTGACAGGGGCTACGAGCAGTACTTC.

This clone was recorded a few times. Written as DNA, the CDR3 is TGTGCCAGCAGCGTAGGACCCAGCGGGACAACAGATACGCAGTATTTT. Its translation: CASSVGPSGTTDTQYF. The chain combines TRBV9 with TRBJ2-3; tentatively, D is TRBD2 (7 bases). This CDR3 has 16 residues. CDR1 and CDR2 (germline): SGDLS, YYNGEE. Trimming shortened V by 0 bases and J by 3 bases, and 14 bases separated the two germline ends.

Here the CDR3 reads CASSLGLAGVYEQYF. The DNA for the CDR3 is TGTGCCAGCAGTTTAGGTCTAGCGGGAGTCTACGAGCAGTACTTC. The rearrangement uses TRBV28 and TRBJ2-7; 10 nucleotides match TRBD2. Germline loops: CDR1 MDHEN, CDR2 SYDVKM. V shed 2 bases and J 3 bases; nucleotides not matched to a gene: 4. This CDR3 region has 15 residues.

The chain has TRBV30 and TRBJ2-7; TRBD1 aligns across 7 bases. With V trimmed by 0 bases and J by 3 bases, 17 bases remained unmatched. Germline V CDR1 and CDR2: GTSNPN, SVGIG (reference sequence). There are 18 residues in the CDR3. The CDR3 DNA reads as TGTGCCTGGAGTGTGGAGACAGGGCGCCCCAGTCGTGACTACGAGCAGTACTTC. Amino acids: CAWSVETGRPSRDYEQYF.

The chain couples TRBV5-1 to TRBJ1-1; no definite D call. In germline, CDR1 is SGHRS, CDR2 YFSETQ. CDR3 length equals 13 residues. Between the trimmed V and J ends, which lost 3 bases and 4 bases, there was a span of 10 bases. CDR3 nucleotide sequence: TGCGCCAGCAGCTCCGCCCTGGGCACTGAAGCTTTCTTT. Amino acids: CASSSALGTEAFF.

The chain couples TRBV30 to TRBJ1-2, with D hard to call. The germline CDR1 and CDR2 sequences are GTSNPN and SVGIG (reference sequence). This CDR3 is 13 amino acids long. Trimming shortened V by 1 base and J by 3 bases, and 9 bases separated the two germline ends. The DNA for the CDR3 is TGTGCCTGGAGTGGAGGATTGTACTATGGCTACACCTTC. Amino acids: CAWSGGLYYGYTF.

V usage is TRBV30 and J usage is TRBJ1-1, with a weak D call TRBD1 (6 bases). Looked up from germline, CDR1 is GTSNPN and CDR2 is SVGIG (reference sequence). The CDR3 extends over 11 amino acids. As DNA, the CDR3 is TGTGCAGGGTACAGGGACGTTGAAGCTTTCTTT. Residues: CAGYRDVEAFF.

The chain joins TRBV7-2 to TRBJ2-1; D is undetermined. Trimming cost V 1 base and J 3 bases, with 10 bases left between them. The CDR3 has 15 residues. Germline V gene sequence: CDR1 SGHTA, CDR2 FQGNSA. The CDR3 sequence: CASSLVRGHYNEQFF. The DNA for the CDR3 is TGTGCCAGCAGCTTAGTTCGAGGTCACTACAATGAGCAGTTCTTC. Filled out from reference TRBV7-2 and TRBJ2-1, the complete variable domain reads GAGVSQSPSNKVTEKGKDVELRCDPISGHTALYWYRQSLGQGLEFLIYFQGNSAPDKSGLPSDRFSAERTGGSVSTLTIQRTQQEDSAVYLCASSLVRGHYNEQFFGPGTRLTVL.

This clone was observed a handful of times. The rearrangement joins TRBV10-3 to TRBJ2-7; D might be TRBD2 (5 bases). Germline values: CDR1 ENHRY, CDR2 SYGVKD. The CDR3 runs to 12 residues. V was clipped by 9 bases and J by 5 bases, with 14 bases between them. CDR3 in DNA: TGTGCCATTTCGGACTCGGCCCACGAGCAGTACTTC. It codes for CAISDSAHEQYF.

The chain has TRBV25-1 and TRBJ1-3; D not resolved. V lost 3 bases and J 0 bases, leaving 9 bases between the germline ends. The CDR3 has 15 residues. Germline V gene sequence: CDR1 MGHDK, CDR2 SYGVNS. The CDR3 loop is CASSDQLDSGNTIYF. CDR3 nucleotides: TGTGCCAGCAGTGATCAGCTTGACTCTGGAAACACCATATATTTT.

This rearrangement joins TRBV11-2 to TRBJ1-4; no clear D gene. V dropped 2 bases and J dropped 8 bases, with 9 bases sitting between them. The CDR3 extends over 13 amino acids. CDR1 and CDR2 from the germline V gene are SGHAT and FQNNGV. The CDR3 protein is CASSLLPVEKLFF. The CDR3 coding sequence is TGTGCCAGCAGCTTATTGCCGGTGGAAAAACTGTTTTTT.

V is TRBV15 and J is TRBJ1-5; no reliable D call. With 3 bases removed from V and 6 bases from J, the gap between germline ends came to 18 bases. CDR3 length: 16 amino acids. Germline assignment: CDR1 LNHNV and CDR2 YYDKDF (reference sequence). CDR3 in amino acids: CATSSWAFRGGQPQHF. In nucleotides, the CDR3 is TGTGCCACCAGCAGTTGGGCGTTCAGAGGTGGTCAGCCCCAGCATTTT.

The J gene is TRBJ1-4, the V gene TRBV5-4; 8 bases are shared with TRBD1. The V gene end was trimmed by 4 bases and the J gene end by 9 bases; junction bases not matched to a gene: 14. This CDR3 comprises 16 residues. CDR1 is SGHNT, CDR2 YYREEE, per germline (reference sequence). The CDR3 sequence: CASSATLDRDSQKLFF. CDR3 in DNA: TGTGCCAGCAGCGCTACTCTGGACAGGGATTCACAAAAACTGTTTTTT.

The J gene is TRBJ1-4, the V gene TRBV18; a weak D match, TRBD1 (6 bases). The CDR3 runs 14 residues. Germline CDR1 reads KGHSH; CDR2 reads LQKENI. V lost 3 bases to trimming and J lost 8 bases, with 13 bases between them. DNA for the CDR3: TGTGCCAGCTCACCGGGGGCTCGGTCCGAAAAACTGTTTTTT. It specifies CASSPGARSEKLFF. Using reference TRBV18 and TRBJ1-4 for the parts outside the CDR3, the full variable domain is NAGVMQNPRHLVRRRGQEARLRCSPMKGHSHVYWYRQLPEEGLKFMVYLQKENIIDESGMPKERFSAEFPKEGPSILRIQQVVRGDSAAYFCASSPGARSEKLFFGSGTQLSVL.

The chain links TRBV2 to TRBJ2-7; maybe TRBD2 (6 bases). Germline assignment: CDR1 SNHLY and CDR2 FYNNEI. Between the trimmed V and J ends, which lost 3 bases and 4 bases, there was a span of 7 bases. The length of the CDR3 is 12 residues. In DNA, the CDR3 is TGTGCCAGCAGTGATGGGGGGTACGAGCAGTACTTC. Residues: CASSDGGYEQYF.

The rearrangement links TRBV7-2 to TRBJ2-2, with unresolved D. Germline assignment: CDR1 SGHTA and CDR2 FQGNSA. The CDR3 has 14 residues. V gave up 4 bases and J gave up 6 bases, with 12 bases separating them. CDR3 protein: CASSYLRGAGELFF. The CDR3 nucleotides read TGTGCCAGCAGCTATCTTAGAGGCGCCGGGGAGCTGTTTTTT. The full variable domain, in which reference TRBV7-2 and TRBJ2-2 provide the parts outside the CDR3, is GAGVSQSPSNKVTEKGKDVELRCDPISGHTALYWYRQSLGQGLEFLIYFQGNSAPDKSGLPSDRFSAERTGGSVSTLTIQRTQQEDSAVYLCASSYLRGAGELFFGEGSRLTVL.

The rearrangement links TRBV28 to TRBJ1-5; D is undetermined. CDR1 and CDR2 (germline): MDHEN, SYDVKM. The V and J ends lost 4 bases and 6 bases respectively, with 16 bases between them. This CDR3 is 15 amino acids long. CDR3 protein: CASSSGPRLGQPQHF. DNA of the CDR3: TGTGCCAGCAGTTCGGGCCCCCGACTAGGTCAGCCCCAGCATTTT.

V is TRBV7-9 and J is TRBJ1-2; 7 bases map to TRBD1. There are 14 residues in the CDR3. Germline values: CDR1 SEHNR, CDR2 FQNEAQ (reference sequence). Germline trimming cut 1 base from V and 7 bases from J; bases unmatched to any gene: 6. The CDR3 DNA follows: TGTGCCAGCAGCTTAGGGGACAGTCGTAGTGGCTACACCTTC. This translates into CASSLGDSRSGYTF.

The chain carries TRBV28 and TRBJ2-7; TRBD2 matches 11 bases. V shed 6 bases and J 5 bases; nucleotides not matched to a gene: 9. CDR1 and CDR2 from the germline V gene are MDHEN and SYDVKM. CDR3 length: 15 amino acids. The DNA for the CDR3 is TGTGCCAGCAGGGTCCCACTAGCGGGAGCACACGAGCAGTACTTC. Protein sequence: CASRVPLAGAHEQYF. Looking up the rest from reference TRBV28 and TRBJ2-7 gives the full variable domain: DVKVTQSSRYLVKRTGEKVFLECVQDMDHENMFWYRQDPGLGLRLIYFSYDVKMKEKGDIPEGYSVSREKKERFSLILESASTNQTSMYLCASRVPLAGAHEQYFGPGTRLTVT.

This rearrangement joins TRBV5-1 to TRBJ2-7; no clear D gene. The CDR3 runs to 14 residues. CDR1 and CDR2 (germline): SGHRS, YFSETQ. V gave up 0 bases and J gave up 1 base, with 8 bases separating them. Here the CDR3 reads CASSLEASSYEQYF. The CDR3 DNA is TGCGCCAGCAGCTTGGAAGCGTCTTCCTACGAGCAGTACTTC.

CDR3 nucleotide sequence: TGTGCCAGCAGTCCCAACTCCTACAATGAGCAGTTCTTC. Its translation is CASSPNSYNEQFF. This chain joins TRBV28 and TRBJ2-1; D gene uncertain. The CDR3 consists of 13 residues. Germline loops: CDR1 MDHEN, CDR2 SYDVKM. Trimming pared 5 bases from V and 0 bases from J, leaving 5 bases between.

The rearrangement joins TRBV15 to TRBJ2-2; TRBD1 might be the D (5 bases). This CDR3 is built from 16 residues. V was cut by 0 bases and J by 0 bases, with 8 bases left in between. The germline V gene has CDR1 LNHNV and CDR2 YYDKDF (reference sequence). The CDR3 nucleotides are TGTGCCACCAGCAGAGACAGGGCGGCGAACACCGGGGAGCTGTTTTTT. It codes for CATSRDRAANTGELFF.

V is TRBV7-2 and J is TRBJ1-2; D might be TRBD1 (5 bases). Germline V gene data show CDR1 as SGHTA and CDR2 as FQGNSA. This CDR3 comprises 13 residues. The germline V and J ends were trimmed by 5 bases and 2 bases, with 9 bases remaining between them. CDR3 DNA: TGTGCCAGCAGCCGGGACTTCAACTATGGCTACACCTTC. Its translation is CASSRDFNYGYTF. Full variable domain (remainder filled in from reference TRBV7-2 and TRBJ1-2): GAGVSQSPSNKVTEKGKDVELRCDPISGHTALYWYRQSLGQGLEFLIYFQGNSAPDKSGLPSDRFSAERTGGSVSTLTIQRTQQEDSAVYLCASSRDFNYGYTFGSGTRLTVV.

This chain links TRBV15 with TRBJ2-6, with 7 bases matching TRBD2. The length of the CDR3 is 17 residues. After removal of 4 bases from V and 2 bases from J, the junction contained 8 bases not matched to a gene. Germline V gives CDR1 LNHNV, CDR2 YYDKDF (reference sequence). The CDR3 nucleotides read TGTGCCACCAGCACTAACCTTGGGGGGGCTGGGGCCAACGTCCTGACTTTC. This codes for CATSTNLGGAGANVLTF.

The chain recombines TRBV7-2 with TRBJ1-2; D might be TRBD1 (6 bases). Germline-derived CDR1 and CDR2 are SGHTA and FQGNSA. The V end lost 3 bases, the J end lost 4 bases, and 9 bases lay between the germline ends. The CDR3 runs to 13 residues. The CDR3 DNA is TGTGCCAGCAGCTTCTACAGGGCCTATGGCTACACCTTC. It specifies CASSFYRAYGYTF. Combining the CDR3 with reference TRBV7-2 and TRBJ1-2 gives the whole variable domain GAGVSQSPSNKVTEKGKDVELRCDPISGHTALYWYRQSLGQGLEFLIYFQGNSAPDKSGLPSDRFSAERTGGSVSTLTIQRTQQEDSAVYLCASSFYRAYGYTFGSGTRLTVV.

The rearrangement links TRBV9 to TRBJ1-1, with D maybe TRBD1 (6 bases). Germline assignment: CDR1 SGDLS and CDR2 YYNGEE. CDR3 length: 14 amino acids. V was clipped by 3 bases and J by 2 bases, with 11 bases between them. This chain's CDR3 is CASSGTAANTEAFF. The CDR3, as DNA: TGTGCCAGCAGCGGGACAGCGGCTAACACTGAAGCTTTCTTT.